The rows below give T cell receptor beta chains drawn from one sample of a study of T cell responses to AZD1222 COVID-19 vaccine. TCRdb's copy holds only in-frame clones and misses some; the assay was immunoSEQ multiplex PCR. Among roughly 150,000 clones listed, roughly nine tenths were seen once. This specimen consisted of peripheral blood, obtained on day 0 of AZD1222 vaccination. All receptors come from an adult in good health. Each CDR3 is given with its conserved first and last residue. The order of the fields is clone size, V gene, D gene, J gene, CDR3 protein, CDR3 DNA. The D gene is left open where the match is weak. Size is stated for part of the rows, as once, few or many counts, or as a class when the clone is expanded.

>NA|TRBV5-6|NA|TRBJ1-4
CASSFTGTTNEKLFF
TGTGCCAGCAGCTTTACAGGGACAACTAATGAAAAACTGTTTTTT
>NA|TRBV29-1|NA|TRBJ2-1
CSVDYSYNEQFF
TGCAGCGTTGATTATTCCTACAATGAGCAGTTCTTC
>NA|TRBV5-6|NA|TRBJ2-7
CASSLGGTYSYEQYF
TGTGCCAGCAGCTTAGGGGGGACCTACTCCTACGAGCAGTACTTC
>few|TRBV11-2|NA|TRBJ2-1
CASSLLVAEQFF
TGTGCCAGCAGCTTGCTAGTCGCTGAGCAGTTCTTC
>NA|TRBV7-9|NA|TRBJ1-1
CASSLVGGNTEAFF
TGTGCCAGCAGCTTAGTAGGGGGTAACACTGAAGCTTTCTTT
>NA|TRBV7-6|NA|TRBJ1-2
CASSLGSARGRFGYGYTF
TGTGCCAGCAGCTTAGGATCCGCCAGGGGACGTTTCGGCTATGGCTACACCTTC
>NA|TRBV12-3/TRBV12-4|NA|TRBJ2-7
CASSLQLGYEQYF
TGTGCCAGCAGTTTACAGTTAGGCTACGAGCAGTACTTC
>NA|TRBV27|NA|TRBJ2-7
CASSLGQLYEQYF
TGTGCCAGCAGTTTAGGACAGCTGTACGAGCAGTACTTC
>NA|TRBV7-9|NA|TRBJ2-1
CASSLVPPNEQFF
TGTGCCAGCAGCTTAGTTCCCCCCAATGAGCAGTTCTTC
>NA|TRBV27|NA|TRBJ1-1
CASSLGPAGLNTEAFF
TGTGCCAGCAGTTTAGGCCCCGCGGGTCTGAACACTGAAGCTTTCTTT
>NA|TRBV5-6|NA|TRBJ1-5
CASSLGAGSNQPQHF
TGTGCCAGCAGCTTGGGGGCAGGGAGCAATCAGCCCCAGCATTTT
>NA|TRBV15|TRBD1|TRBJ2-7
CATSARQGSHYEQYF
TGTGCCACCAGCGCACGACAGGGTTCCCACTACGAGCAGTACTTC
>once|TRBV3-1/TRBV3-2|TRBD2|TRBJ2-1
CASSRLAGISSYNEQFF
TGTGCCAGCAGCCGACTAGCGGGAATAAGCTCCTACAATGAGCAGTTCTTC
>once|TRBV19|TRBD1|TRBJ1-5
CASMSTGGAGRQPQHF
TGTGCCAGTATGTCGACAGGGGGTGCGGGGCGTCAGCCCCAGCATTTT
>NA|TRBV5-6|TRBD1|TRBJ1-6
CASRYRGNSPLHF
TGTGCCAGCAGATACAGGGGGAATTCACCCCTCCACTTT
>NA|TRBV19|TRBD1|TRBJ1-6
CASSILGQGTSPLHF
TGTGCCAGTAGTATCCTGGGACAGGGTACTTCACCCCTCCACTTT
>NA|TRBV6-5|TRBD1|TRBJ2-5
CASSTGTGGQETQYF
TGTGCCAGCAGTACTGGGACAGGGGGACAAGAGACCCAGTACTTC
>NA|TRBV4-1|TRBD1|TRBJ2-1
CASSQEDRGLRFSYNEQFF
TGCGCCAGCAGCCAAGAAGACAGGGGCCTGAGATTCTCCTACAATGAGCAGTTCTTC
>NA|TRBV6-1|TRBD1|TRBJ1-5
CASSEDTGAQPQHF
TGTGCCAGCAGTGAAGACACAGGGGCTCAGCCCCAGCATTTT
>NA|TRBV7-3|NA|TRBJ2-2
CASSLDGSRVGELFF
TGTGCCAGCAGCTTGGACGGGAGCCGTGTAGGGGAGCTGTTTTTT
>NA|TRBV14|TRBD2|TRBJ2-2
CASSQVFLAGTGELFF
TGTGCCAGCAGCCAAGTCTTCCTAGCGGGGACCGGGGAGCTGTTTTTT
>NA|TRBV6-5|NA|TRBJ2-3
CASRGDGTDTQYF
TGTGCCAGCAGAGGCGATGGCACAGATACGCAGTATTTT
>NA|TRBV5-1|NA|TRBJ2-3
CASSPRQVDTQYF
TGCGCCAGCAGCCCACGACAGGTGGATACGCAGTATTTT
>NA|TRBV6-6|NA|TRBJ1-2
CASSYPGQSDGYTF
TGTGCCAGCAGTTACCCGGGACAAAGCGATGGCTACACCTTC
>NA|TRBV12-3/TRBV12-4|NA|TRBJ2-7
CAIRGRDAYEQYF
TGTGCCATCCGGGGCCGGGACGCCTACGAGCAGTACTTC
>NA|TRBV19|NA|TRBJ2-1
CASSSGTSGTNEQFF
TGTGCCAGTAGCTCCGGGACCAGTGGCACCAATGAGCAGTTCTTC
>NA|TRBV6-1|NA|TRBJ2-7
CASSDPHEQYF
TGTGCCAGCAGTGACCCCCACGAGCAGTACTTC
>NA|TRBV3-1/TRBV3-2|TRBD2|TRBJ2-7
CASSHKLGLAGVAFYEQYF
TGTGCCAGCAGCCACAAATTGGGGCTAGCGGGAGTGGCATTCTACGAGCAGTACTTC
>NA|TRBV5-8|NA|TRBJ1-1
CASSLNHRVFTEAFF
TGTGCCAGCAGCCTGAATCACAGGGTCTTTACTGAAGCTTTCTTT
>NA|TRBV25-1|TRBD1|TRBJ2-2
CATRDRGTGELFF
TGTGCCACCCGGGACAGGGGCACCGGGGAGCTGTTTTTT
>NA|TRBV7-2|NA|TRBJ2-3
CASSTPDTSTDTQYF
TGTGCCAGCAGCACCCCCGATACTAGCACAGATACGCAGTATTTT
>NA|TRBV7-8|NA|TRBJ1-3
CASRAQGLSSGNTIYF
TGTGCCAGCAGGGCACAGGGACTATCCTCTGGAAACACCATATATTTT
>NA|TRBV7-6|TRBD1|TRBJ1-1
CASSGLPGGTEAFF
TGTGCCAGCAGCGGCCTTCCAGGGGGCACTGAAGCTTTCTTT
>NA|TRBV5-1|NA|TRBJ2-5
CASSKGRQETQYF
TGCGCCAGCAGCAAGGGACGCCAGGAGACCCAGTACTTC
>NA|TRBV12-3/TRBV12-4|NA|TRBJ1-2
CASSLVQGYGYTF
TGTGCCAGCAGTTTAGTTCAGGGCTATGGCTACACCTTC
>NA|TRBV28|NA|TRBJ1-2
CASSFGGTNYGYTF
TGTGCCAGCAGTTTTGGGGGCACTAACTATGGCTACACCTTC
>NA|TRBV28|TRBD2|TRBJ2-1
CASYSSGIYNEQFF
TGTGCCAGTTATTCTAGCGGGATTTACAATGAGCAGTTCTTC
>NA|TRBV18|TRBD1|TRBJ1-5
CASSPGQGIRNQPQHF
TGTGCCAGCTCACCCGGACAGGGCATACGCAATCAGCCCCAGCATTTT
>NA|TRBV3-1/TRBV3-2|NA|TRBJ2-3
CASSQDELGPDTQYF
TGTGCCAGCAGCCAAGATGAGTTAGGCCCAGATACGCAGTATTTT
>NA|TRBV12-3/TRBV12-4|NA|TRBJ1-2
CASSLQGADGYTF
TGTGCCAGCAGCCTACAGGGAGCCGATGGCTACACCTTC
>NA|TRBV4-1|TRBD1|TRBJ2-3
CASSQERGPSTQYF
TGCGCCAGCAGCCAAGAAAGGGGGCCAAGTACGCAGTATTTT
>NA|TRBV28|NA|TRBJ1-1
CASSKLNTEAFF
TGTGCCAGCAGCAAACTGAACACTGAAGCTTTCTTT
>NA|TRBV28|NA|TRBJ1-4
CASRGGGTTNEKLFF
TGTGCCAGCAGGGGAGGGGGAACAACTAATGAAAAACTGTTTTTT
>NA|TRBV25-1|NA|TRBJ2-2
CASSPAIVAGELFF
TGTGCCAGCAGTCCCGCTATCGTCGCCGGGGAGCTGTTTTTT
>NA|TRBV10-3|NA|TRBJ1-1
CAISESGGRNTEAFF
TGTGCCATCAGTGAGTCTGGGGGTCGGAACACTGAAGCTTTCTTT
>once|TRBV10-3|NA|TRBJ1-3
CAISESKTNPGNTIYF
TGTGCCATCAGTGAGTCGAAAACAAACCCTGGAAACACCATATATTTT
>NA|TRBV18|NA|TRBJ1-1
CASSPGQRTEAFF
TGTGCCAGCTCACCCGGACAGCGCACTGAAGCTTTCTTT
>NA|TRBV7-8|TRBD2|TRBJ2-5
CASSTQRERGRTQYF
TGTGCCAGCAGCACCCAGCGGGAGCGGGGTAGGACCCAGTACTTC
>NA|TRBV27|TRBD1|TRBJ1-1
CASSLWDSTEAFF
TGTGCCAGCAGTTTGTGGGACAGCACTGAAGCTTTCTTT
>NA|TRBV19|NA|TRBJ1-5
CASTGERQPQHF
TGTGCCAGTACAGGGGAGAGGCAGCCCCAGCATTTT
>NA|TRBV28|TRBD2|TRBJ2-1
CASSPGVGGGTYNEQFF
TGTGCCAGCAGCCCCGGTGTCGGGGGGGGAACCTACAATGAGCAGTTCTTC
>NA|TRBV6-2/TRBV6-3|NA|TRBJ1-4
CASSSTGTNNEKLFF
TGTGCCAGCAGTTCGACAGGAACCAATAATGAAAAACTGTTTTTT
>NA|TRBV27|NA|TRBJ1-5
CASSLRAGVQPQHF
TGTGCCAGCAGTTTGCGGGCAGGGGTTCAGCCCCAGCATTTT
>NA|TRBV20-1|NA|TRBJ2-5
CSASGVETQYF
TGCAGTGCTAGCGGTGTTGAGACCCAGTACTTC